This T cell receptor beta chain was obtained from a study of OX40 agonist ivuxolimab in advanced cancers. Turning to the study itself: Dose-escalation patients' cancers were hepatocellular carcinoma, melanoma, renal cell or head and neck cancer. The dose-escalation cohort was roughly 84% male, with a mean age of 60 years, ranging roughly 23 to 85. Partial response was recorded in three patients: one hepatocellular carcinoma and two cutaneous melanoma cases.

Samples of blood were obtained at baseline, on cycle 4 day 1, and on cycle 7 day 1. CDR1 and CDR2 from the germline V gene are SGHVS and FQNEAQ. V lost 5 bases and J lost 4, with 14 bases in between. The CDR3 length is 15 residues. Data came from immunoSEQ multiplex PCR; TCRdb stores just in-frame clones and leaves some out. The table lists 50,000 to 70,000 clones, around 84% of them singletons. The TCR originated in an adult with an advanced solid tumor such as melanoma, head and neck, liver or kidney cancer. This chain uses TRBV7-8 with TRBJ1-4, with D uncertain. The material was CD4+ or CD8+ T cells sorted from blood, obtained in a trial of the OX40 agonist ivuxolimab. CDR3 amino acids: CASSPRPADNEKLFF. The CDR3 nucleotides read TGTGCCAGCAGCCCCCGCCCAGCGGATAATGAAAAACTGTTTTTT.